This T cell receptor beta chain stems from a study of shared clonotypes between healthy human individuals. Study-level information: There were three CD4 naive, three CD4 memory, two CD8 naive and one CD8 memory plates per donor. Whole-study findings and limits: Incomplete sequencing of sorted subsets was indicated by rarefaction despite large depth. Shared clonotypes: approximately 5.3% naive CD4, approximately 3.4% naive CD8, about 2.4% memory CD4, 0.4% memory CD8.

After removal of 1 base from V and 0 bases from J, the junction contained 8 bases not matched to a gene. Germline V gene sequence: CDR1 SGHRS, CDR2 YFSETQ. The CDR3 sequence is 17 residues long. About this clone itself: Its antigen is currently unknown.

Profiled with immunoSEQ multiplex PCR; TCRdb holds only in-frame clones, not every one. This table has about 580,000 clones, about 98% appearing once. It was CD45RO-negative cells, positively selected for CCR7, that made up naive CD8 cells, with terminally differentiated effector memory CD45RA+ cells excluded. The donor population consisted of healthy HIV-negative adults with no recent acute infections or vaccinations. The TCR sequence derives from a man aged 25 to 40 in good health. The chain joins TRBV5-1 to TRBJ2-3; 7 nucleotides match TRBD2. The sample comprised naive CD8+ T cells sorted from blood. CDR3 region: CASSLWEGSISTDTQYF. The CDR3 DNA sequence: TGCGCCAGCAGCTTGTGGGAGGGGAGTATTAGCACAGATACGCAGTATTTT.